A single sample is the source of the 23 T cell receptor beta chains below, sequenced in a study of radiotherapy plus CTLA-4 blockade in lung cancer (dated by TCRdb to the late 2010s). The library relied on the immunoSEQ multiplex PCR assay. TCRdb took over this immuneACCESS table, retaining in-frame rearrangements with V and J assigned. Such tables are incomplete; in checked studies, under half of the missing clones stem from an unresolved V gene, and the remainder is unexplained. The sample table lists around 31,000 clones, around 73% of them with a count of one. 7.5% of the sample is in the top ten clones. The starting material was peripheral blood, obtained from a patient treated with radiotherapy plus ipilimumab. The source is a human donor with non-small cell lung cancer who had stable disease on radiotherapy plus ipilimumab.

This clone occurred once. CDR3 nucleotide sequence: TGTGCCAGCAGCGCTCCCGGGACAGGGGACTTTTATAGCAATCAGCCCCAGCATTTT. It encodes CASSAPGTGDFYSNQPQHF. The genes are TRBV7-2 and TRBJ1-5; 10 bases agree with TRBD1. The CDR3 is 19 residues long. From germline, CDR1 is SGHTA and CDR2 FQGNSA. J lost 0 bases, V lost 5 bases, and 13 bases had no gene match.

The rearrangement uses TRBV5-5 and TRBJ1-2; 8 nucleotides line up with TRBD1. The V gene end was trimmed by 3 bases and the J gene end by 5 bases; junction bases not matched to a gene: 9. Germline loops: CDR1 SGHKS, CDR2 YYEKEE (reference sequence). The CDR3 covers 15 residues. The CDR3 is CASSWTQGVKYGYTF. The CDR3 DNA sequence: TGTGCCAGCAGCTGGACACAGGGGGTCAAGTATGGCTACACCTTC.

The chain couples TRBV19 to TRBJ1-2; D is undetermined. CDR3 size: 14 residues. V dropped 9 bases and J dropped 1 base, with 15 bases sitting between them. Germline V lookup: CDR1 LNHDA, CDR2 SQIVND (reference sequence). The CDR3 sequence: CASQRHLFNYGYTF. Here the CDR3 DNA reads TGTGCCAGCCAGAGACACCTATTTAACTATGGCTACACCTTC.

The chain links TRBV6-5 to TRBJ1-2; D unclear. Trimming cost V 0 bases and J 4 bases, with 3 bases left between them. The CDR3 consists of 12 residues. Germline V CDR1 and CDR2: MNHEY, SVGAGI. The CDR3 sequence is CASSYSGYGYTF. The CDR3 nucleotides are TGTGCCAGCAGTTACTCGGGCTATGGCTACACCTTC.

This chain uses TRBV25-1 with TRBJ2-7; D perhaps matches TRBD2 (5 bases). The CDR3 is 14 amino acids. Trimming took 7 bases from V and 7 from J, leaving 20 bases between them. Germline V lookup: CDR1 MGHDK, CDR2 SYGVNS. The CDR3 coding sequence is TGTGCCAGCAATACAGTAGTGGGGAGATGGGAGCAGTACGTC. It translates to CASNTVVGRWEQYV.

This chain links TRBV11-3 with TRBJ2-2, with D perhaps matching TRBD1 (5 bases). Per the germline V gene, CDR1 is SGHNT and CDR2 is YENEEA. The CDR3 loop spans 20 amino acids. V was pared by 2 bases and J by 0 bases, with 22 bases between. The CDR3 reads CASSLILGVRGQPNTGELFF. The CDR3 region has the DNA TGTGCCAGCAGCTTAATCTTGGGTGTTAGGGGTCAACCGAACACCGGGGAGCTGTTTTTT.

This chain joins TRBV2 and TRBJ2-7; 7 bases are shared with TRBD1. In germline, CDR1 is SNHLY, CDR2 FYNNEI. The CDR3 runs 14 residues. V lost 6 bases, J lost 4 bases, and 9 bases stayed unmatched. The CDR3 DNA is TGTGCCAGCAGGGCTACCGGGACAGCATACGAGCAGTACTTC. Translated: CASRATGTAYEQYF.

The rearrangement uses TRBV6-1 and TRBJ1-6, with TRBD1 identical over 9 bases. CDR1 and CDR2 (germline): MNHNS, SASEGT. This CDR3 region has 15 residues. The V and J ends lost 5 bases and 12 bases, in that order; junction bases with no gene match: 11. The DNA for the CDR3 is TGTGCCAGCAGTTCTACAGGGGGCTATGAAGTACCCCTCCACTTT. It encodes CASSSTGGYEVPLHF.

The chain couples TRBV7-3 to TRBJ2-1; no definite D call. The ends were cut back, 2 bases at V and 4 bases at J, with 21 bases in the middle. This CDR3 comprises 18 residues. Germline V gene sequence: CDR1 SGHTA, CDR2 FQGTGA. The CDR3 DNA sequence: TGTGCCAGCAGCTTATCTTTTACTTCTGGTTTCGGGTACAATGAGCAGTTCTTC. Protein: CASSLSFTSGFGYNEQFF. Filled out from reference TRBV7-3 and TRBJ2-1, the complete variable domain reads GAGVSQTPSNKVTEKGKYVELRCDPISGHTALYWYRQSLGQGPEFLIYFQGTGAADDSGLPNDRFFAVRPEGSVSTLKIQRTERGDSAVYLCASSLSFTSGFGYNEQFFGPGTRLTVL.

The chain joins TRBV27 to TRBJ2-5; TRBD2 is a possible D gene (6 bases). The CDR3 is made up of 15 amino acids. Germline V gene sequence: CDR1 MNHEY, CDR2 SMNVEV (reference sequence). The V end lost 7 bases, the J end lost 5 bases, and 20 bases lay between the germline ends. CDR3 sequence reads: CASTPRAGLGETQYF. For the CDR3, the DNA is TGTGCCAGCACCCCTAGGGCGGGGTTGGGGGAGACCCAGTACTTC.

The V and J genes are TRBV19 and TRBJ1-5; perhaps TRBD1 as D (5 bases). This CDR3 is 16 amino acids long. The V end was cut by 7 bases, the J end by 2 bases, with 18 bases between. Germline V gene lookup returns CDR1 LNHDA and CDR2 SQIVND (reference sequence). The CDR3 sequence: CASTPLVGGRNQPQHF. CDR3 coding DNA: TGTGCCAGTACCCCTCTGGTGGGGGGACGCAATCAGCCCCAGCATTTT. The complete variable domain, with remaining parts taken from reference TRBV19 and TRBJ1-5, reads DGGITQSPKYLFRKEGQNVTLSCEQNLNHDAMYWYRQDPGQGLRLIYYSQIVNDFQKGDIAEGYSVSREKKESFPLTVTSAQKNPTAFYLCASTPLVGGRNQPQHFGDGTRLSIL.

The rearrangement links TRBV10-3 to TRBJ2-1; TRBD2 agrees at 7 bases. There are 11 residues in the CDR3. V gave up 3 bases and J gave up 15 bases; unmatched junction bases: 5. Germline V gene sequence: CDR1 ENHRY, CDR2 SYGVKD. The CDR3 spells CAISDERGLFF. The DNA of the CDR3 is TGTGCCATCAGTGACGAGCGGGGACTGTTCTTC.

The gene calls are TRBV27 and TRBJ1-6, with 12 positions matching TRBD1. The CDR3 spans 17 residues. Looked up from germline, CDR1 is MNHEY and CDR2 is SMNVEV (reference sequence). V was clipped by 8 bases and J by 3 bases; unmatched bases: 8. CDR3 nucleotide sequence: TGTGCCAGCCGGGACAGGGGGCGCTTGGTCTATAATTCACCCCTCCACTTT. Residues: CASRDRGRLVYNSPLHF.

In its sample, this clone was seen a few times. V usage is TRBV4-3 and J usage is TRBJ1-3, with no clear D. This CDR3 is 15 amino acids long. V lost 0 bases to trimming and J lost 3 bases, with 9 bases between them. Per germline, CDR1 LGHNA and CDR2 YSLEER. The CDR3 region has the DNA TGCGCCAGCAGCCAAGATCTTCTGTATGGAAACACCATATATTTT. Protein sequence: CASSQDLLYGNTIYF.

This sequence joins TRBV2 and TRBJ2-1; 7 nucleotides agree with TRBD1. Trimming removed 6 bases from V and 9 bases from J; junction bases left unmatched: 11. There are 14 residues in the CDR3. Germline V lookup: CDR1 SNHLY, CDR2 FYNNEI. CDR3 region: CASRTGTVGSEQFF. CDR3 bases: TGTGCCAGCAGAACAGGGACAGTCGGTAGTGAGCAGTTCTTC.

Only a few counts were recorded for this clone. The V call is TRBV7-8, the J call TRBJ2-7; D not resolved. Trimming cost V 5 bases and J 0 bases, with 11 bases left between them. The germline gives CDR1 SGHVS, CDR2 FQNEAQ. The CDR3 sequence is 14 residues long. Written as DNA, the CDR3 is TGTGCCAGCAGCAAAAGCCGAAGCTCCTACGAGCAGTACGTC. Translating it yields CASSKSRSSYEQYV.

This clone was detected only once. The rearrangement joins TRBV6-6 to TRBJ1-1; D not certain. The V end lost 5 bases, the J end lost 5 bases, and 12 bases lay between the germline ends. This CDR3 spans 13 amino acids. Per germline, CDR1 MNHNY and CDR2 SVGAGI (reference sequence). The CDR3 loop is CASSRSYGTEAFF. The CDR3 DNA sequence: TGTGCCAGCAGTCGATCTTACGGAACTGAAGCTTTCTTT.

The CDR3 here is CASRGTPPFYEQYF. DNA for the CDR3: TGTGCCAGCAGGGGGACTCCTCCCTTCTACGAGCAGTACTTC. The chain uses TRBV2 and TRBJ2-7; D may be TRBD2 (6 bases). CDR3 length equals 14 residues. The germline V and J ends were trimmed by 6 bases and 3 bases, with 15 bases remaining between them. Germline loops: CDR1 SNHLY, CDR2 FYNNEI. The full variable domain, rest sourced from reference TRBV2 and TRBJ2-7, is EPEVTQTPSHQVTQMGQEVILRCVPISNHLYFYWYRQILGQKVEFLVSFYNNEISEKSEIFDDQFSVERPDGSNFTLKIRSTKLEDSAMYFCASRGTPPFYEQYFGPGTRLTVT.

The genes are TRBV2 and TRBJ1-1; D remains ambiguous. Germline-derived CDR1 and CDR2 are SNHLY and FYNNEI. CDR3 length: 10 amino acids. V was pared by 8 bases and J by 3 bases, with 4 bases between. The CDR3 DNA reads TGTGCCAGCGGGGACACTGAAGCTTTCTTT. Its translation: CASGDTEAFF.

This chain uses TRBV2 with TRBJ1-1, with D perhaps TRBD1 (6 bases). CDR1 is SNHLY and CDR2 is FYNNEI in the germline V gene. The V and J ends lost 0 bases and 3 bases respectively, with 11 bases between them. CDR3 size: 15 residues. In DNA form, the CDR3 reads TGTGCCAGCAGTGAAGCGGGGGGCGGGTACACTGAAGCTTTCTTT. It specifies CASSEAGGGYTEAFF.

This clone showed up just once. The chain recombines TRBV15 with TRBJ2-1; tentative D call: TRBD1 (6 bases). The CDR3 consists of 16 residues. Germline CDR1 LNHNV, CDR2 YYDKDF (reference sequence). Deletions cut 0 bases from V and 5 bases from J, with 14 bases between. In nucleotides, the CDR3 is TGTGCCACCAGCAGAGAGGTGTCAGGGGTTCACAATGAGCAGTTCTTC. Amino acid sequence: CATSREVSGVHNEQFF.

The V gene is TRBV5-1, the J gene TRBJ1-1; D remains unclear. Germline-derived CDR1 and CDR2 are SGHRS and YFSETQ. V lost 3 bases, J lost 7 bases, and 10 bases lay in between. There are 12 residues in the CDR3. The CDR3 DNA reads TGCGCCAGCAGCTCGGACGATTTTGAAGCTTTCTTT. As protein: CASSSDDFEAFF.

The J gene is TRBJ2-7, the V gene TRBV5-8; D unclear. The germline V gene encodes CDR1 SGHTS and CDR2 YDEGEE. V lost 4 bases and J 0 bases, leaving 8 bases between the germline ends. The CDR3 extends over 13 amino acids. The CDR3: CASSPPNSYEQYV. The CDR3 nucleotides read TGTGCCAGCAGCCCCCCGAACTCCTACGAGCAGTACGTC.